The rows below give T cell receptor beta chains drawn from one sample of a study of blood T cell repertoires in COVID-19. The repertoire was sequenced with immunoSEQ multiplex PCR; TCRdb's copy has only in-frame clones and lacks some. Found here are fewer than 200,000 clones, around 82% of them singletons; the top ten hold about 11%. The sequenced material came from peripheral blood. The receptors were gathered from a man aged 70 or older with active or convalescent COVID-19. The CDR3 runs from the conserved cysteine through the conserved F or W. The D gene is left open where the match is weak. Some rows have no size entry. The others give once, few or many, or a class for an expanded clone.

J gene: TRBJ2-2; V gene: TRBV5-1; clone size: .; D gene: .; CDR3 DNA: TGCGCCAGCAGCTTATACAGGGAACTCGGGGAGCTGTTTTTT; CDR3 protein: CASSLYRELGELFF
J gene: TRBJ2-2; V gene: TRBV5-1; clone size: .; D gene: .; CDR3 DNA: TGCGCCAGCAGCTTCCGGGACACCTACACCGGGGAGCTGTTTTTT; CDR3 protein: CASSFRDTYTGELFF
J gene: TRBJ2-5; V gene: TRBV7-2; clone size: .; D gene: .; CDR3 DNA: TGTGCCAGCAGCTTAGCGCGACAGCAAGAGACCCAGTACTTC; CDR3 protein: CASSLARQQETQYF
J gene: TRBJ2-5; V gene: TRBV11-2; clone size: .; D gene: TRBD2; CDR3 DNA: TGTGCCAGCTCCTTTCGGCGGGGGATCCAAGAGACCCAGTACTTC; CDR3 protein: CASSFRRGIQETQYF
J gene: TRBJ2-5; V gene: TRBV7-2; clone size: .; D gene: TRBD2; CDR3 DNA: TGTGCCAGCAGCCCTCACCCAGCGGGGGTCAGAGAGACCCAGTACTTC; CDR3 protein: CASSPHPAGVRETQYF
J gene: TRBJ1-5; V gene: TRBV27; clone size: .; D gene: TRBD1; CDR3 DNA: TGTGCCAGCAGAAAGGACAGGGGGCAGCCCCAGCATTTT; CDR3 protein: CASRKDRGQPQHF
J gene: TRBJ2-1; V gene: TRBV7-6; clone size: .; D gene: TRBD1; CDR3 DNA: TGTGCCAGCAGCTTAGGGACAGGGGCGGGACGGGAGCAGTTCTTC; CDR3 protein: CASSLGTGAGREQFF
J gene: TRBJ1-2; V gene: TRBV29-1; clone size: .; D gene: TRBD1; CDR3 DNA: TGCAGCGTTGAGGCCCGGGGACAGAGTTATGGCTACACCTTC; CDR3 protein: CSVEARGQSYGYTF
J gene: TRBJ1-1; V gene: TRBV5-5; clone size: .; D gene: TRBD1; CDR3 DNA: TGTGCCAGCAGCTACGGGACAGGGTTGGACACTGAAGCTTTCTTT; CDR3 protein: CASSYGTGLDTEAFF
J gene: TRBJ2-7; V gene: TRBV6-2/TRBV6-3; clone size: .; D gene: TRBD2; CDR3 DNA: TGTGCCAGCAGTAACTCCGGGACTAGCGGAACCTACGAGCAGTACTTC; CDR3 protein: CASSNSGTSGTYEQYF
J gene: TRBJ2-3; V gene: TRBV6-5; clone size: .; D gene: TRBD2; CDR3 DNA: TGTGCCAGCAGTTACGGGGGGAGGGTCACAGATACGCAGTATTTT; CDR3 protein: CASSYGGRVTDTQYF
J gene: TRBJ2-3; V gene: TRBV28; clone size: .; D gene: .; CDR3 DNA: TGTGCCAGCAGTCACTCCTATAGCACAGATACGCAGTATTTT; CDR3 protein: CASSHSYSTDTQYF
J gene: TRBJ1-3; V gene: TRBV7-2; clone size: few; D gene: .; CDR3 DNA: TGTGCCAGCAGCTTAGCGCAGGGGTTATCGGGAAACACCATATATTTT; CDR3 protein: CASSLAQGLSGNTIYF
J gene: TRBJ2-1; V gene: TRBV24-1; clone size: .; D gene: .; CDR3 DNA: TGTGCCACCAGTGATCCCACGAGCGGAGAGTCAAATGAGCAGTTCTTC; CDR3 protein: CATSDPTSGESNEQFF
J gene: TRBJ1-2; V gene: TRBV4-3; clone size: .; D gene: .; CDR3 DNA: TGCGCCAGCAGCCAAGATTGGAGTATGGAGGGATATGGCTACACCTTC; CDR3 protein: CASSQDWSMEGYGYTF
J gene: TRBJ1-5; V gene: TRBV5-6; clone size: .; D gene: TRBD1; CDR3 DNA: TGTGCCAGCAGCAGGACCGGGACAGGGCGCCAGCCCCAGCATTTT; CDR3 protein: CASSRTGTGRQPQHF
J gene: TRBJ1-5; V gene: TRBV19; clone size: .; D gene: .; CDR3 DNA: TGTGCCAGTAGTCGCCGGGGAGGGGTGAGCAATCAGCCCCAGCATTTT; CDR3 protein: CASSRRGGVSNQPQHF
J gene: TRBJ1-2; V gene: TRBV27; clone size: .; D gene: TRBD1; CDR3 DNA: TGTGCCAGCAGGCAAAAAACAGGGGGCGCATGGGGCTACACCTTC; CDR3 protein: CASRQKTGGAWGYTF
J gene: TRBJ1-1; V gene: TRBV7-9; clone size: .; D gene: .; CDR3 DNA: TGTGCCAGCAGCCCACATGGCCTGAACACTGAAGCTTTCTTT; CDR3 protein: CASSPHGLNTEAFF
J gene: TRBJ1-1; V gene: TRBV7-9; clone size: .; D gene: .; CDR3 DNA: TGTGCCAGCAGCTTAGCGGGGGCAGGTCAGTCTCACACTGAAGCTTTCTTT; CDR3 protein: CASSLAGAGQSHTEAFF
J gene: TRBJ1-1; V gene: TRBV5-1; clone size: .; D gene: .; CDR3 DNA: TGCGCCAGTCGACCTGCCGGGACACTGAACACTGAAGCTTTCTTT; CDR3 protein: CASRPAGTLNTEAFF
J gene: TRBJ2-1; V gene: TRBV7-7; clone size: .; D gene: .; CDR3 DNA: TGTGCTAGCAGCTTTGGGACGGGAGTGGTCAATGAGCAGTTCTTC; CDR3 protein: CASSFGTGVVNEQFF
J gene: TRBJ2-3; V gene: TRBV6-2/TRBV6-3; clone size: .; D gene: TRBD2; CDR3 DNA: TGTGCCAGCAGTTCACTAGCGGGGCGAGAAACAGATACGCAGTATTTT; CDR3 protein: CASSSLAGRETDTQYF
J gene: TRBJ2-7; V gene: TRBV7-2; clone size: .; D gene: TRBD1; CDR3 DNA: TGTGCCAGCAGCCGCGCCTCGACAGGGGGTAGCTCCTACGAGCAGTACTTC; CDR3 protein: CASSRASTGGSSYEQYF
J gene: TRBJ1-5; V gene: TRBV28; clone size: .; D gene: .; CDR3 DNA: TGTGCCAGCAGCCCTAAAGTCCCTAATCAGCCCCAGCATTTT; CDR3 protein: CASSPKVPNQPQHF
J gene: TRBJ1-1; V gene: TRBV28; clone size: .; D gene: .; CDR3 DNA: TGTGCCATTTTTCGAGGGGGACCGAACACTGAAGCTTTCTTT; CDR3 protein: CAIFRGGPNTEAFF
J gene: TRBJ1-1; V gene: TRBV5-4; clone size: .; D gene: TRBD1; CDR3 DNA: TGTGCCAGCAGCTTGGTGGGACAGGGTGAAGCTTTCTTT; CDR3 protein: CASSLVGQGEAFF
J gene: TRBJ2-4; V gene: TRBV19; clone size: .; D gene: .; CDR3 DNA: TGTGCCAGTAGTCCCGGGACAATCAACATTATTCAGTACTTC; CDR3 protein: CASSPGTINIIQYF
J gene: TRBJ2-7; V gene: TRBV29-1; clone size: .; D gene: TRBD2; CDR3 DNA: TGCAGCACCGCTAGCGGGGGGAAACCTCCCTACGAGCAGTACTTC; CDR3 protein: CSTASGGKPPYEQYF
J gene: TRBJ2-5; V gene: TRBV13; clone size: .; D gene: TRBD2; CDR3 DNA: TGTGCCAGCAGCCCCCGGGCTAGCGGTCAAGAGACCCAGTACTTC; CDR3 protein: CASSPRASGQETQYF
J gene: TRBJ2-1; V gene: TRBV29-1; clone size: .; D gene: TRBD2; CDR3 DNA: TGCAGCGTTGAATCTAGCGGGAGAGGAAATGAGCAGTTCTTC; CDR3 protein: CSVESSGRGNEQFF
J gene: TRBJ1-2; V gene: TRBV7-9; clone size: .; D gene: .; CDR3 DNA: TGTGCCAGCAGCCACGGAGGGCAGGGAGCTAACTATGGCTACACCTTC; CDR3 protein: CASSHGGQGANYGYTF
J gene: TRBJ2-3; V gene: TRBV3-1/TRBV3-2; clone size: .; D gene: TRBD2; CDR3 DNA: TGTGCCAGCAGCCGGAACTCGGGGGGAGATACGCAGTATTTT; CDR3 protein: CASSRNSGGDTQYF
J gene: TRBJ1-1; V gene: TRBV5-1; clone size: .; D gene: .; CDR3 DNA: TGCGCCAGCAGCCCTAGGACAGAGAACACTGAAGCTTTCTTT; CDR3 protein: CASSPRTENTEAFF
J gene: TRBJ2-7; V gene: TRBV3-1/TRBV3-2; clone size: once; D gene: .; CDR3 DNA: TGTGCCAGCAGCCAAGTTGGGGGGATTGAGCAGTACTTC; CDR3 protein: CASSQVGGIEQYF
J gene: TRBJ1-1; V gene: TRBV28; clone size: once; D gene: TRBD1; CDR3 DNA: TGTGCCAGCAGTTTAACCCCAGGGACAGGGGGGGAAGCTTTCTTT; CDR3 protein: CASSLTPGTGGEAFF
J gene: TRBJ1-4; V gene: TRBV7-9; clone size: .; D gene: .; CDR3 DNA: TGTGCCAGCAGCTTAGTGGACAGCAATAATGAAAAACTGTTTTTT; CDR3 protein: CASSLVDSNNEKLFF
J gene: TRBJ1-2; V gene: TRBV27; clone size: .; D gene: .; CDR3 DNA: TGTGCCAGCAGTCCTCGATCCGGGGTTCATGGCTACACCTTC; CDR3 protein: CASSPRSGVHGYTF
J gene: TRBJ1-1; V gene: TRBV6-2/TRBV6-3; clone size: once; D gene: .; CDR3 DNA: TGTGCCAGCAGTTACGGGAGGGGAGGAGAGGGGAAAGCTTTCTTT; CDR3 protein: CASSYGRGGEGKAFF
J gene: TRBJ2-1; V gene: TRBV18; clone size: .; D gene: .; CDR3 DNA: TGTGCCAGCTCACCCTCCCGGGGGTCCTTGGGCAATGAGCAGTTCTTC; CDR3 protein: CASSPSRGSLGNEQFF
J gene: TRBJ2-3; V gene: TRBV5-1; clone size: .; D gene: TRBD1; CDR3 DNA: TGCGCCAGCAGCTTGGGACAGGGGGCTTCTGATACGCAGTATTTT; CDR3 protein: CASSLGQGASDTQYF
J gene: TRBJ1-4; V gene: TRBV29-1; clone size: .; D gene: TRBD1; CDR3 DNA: TGCAGCGTTGGAGGGGGCGAGGAAAAACTGTTTTTT; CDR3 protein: CSVGGGEEKLFF
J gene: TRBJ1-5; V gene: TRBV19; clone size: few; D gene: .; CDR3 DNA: TGTGCCAGTAGTAAGGGGTCGCTTTATCAGCCCCAGCATTTT; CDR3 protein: CASSKGSLYQPQHF
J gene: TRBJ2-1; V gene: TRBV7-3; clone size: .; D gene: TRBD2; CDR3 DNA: TGTGCCAGCAGCCCTACCTCAGCGGGAGGGATCAATGAGCAGTTCTTC; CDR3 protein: CASSPTSAGGINEQFF
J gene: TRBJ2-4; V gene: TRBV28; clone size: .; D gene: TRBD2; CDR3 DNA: TGTGCCAGCAGTTCCCAGGGACTAGCAGGGTGGGCCAAAAACATTCAGTACTTC; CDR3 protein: CASSSQGLAGWAKNIQYF
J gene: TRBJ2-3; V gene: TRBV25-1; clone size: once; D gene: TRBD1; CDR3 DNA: TGTGCCAGCAGCGGACAGGGTCTCTACACAGATACGCAGTATTTT; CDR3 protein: CASSGQGLYTDTQYF
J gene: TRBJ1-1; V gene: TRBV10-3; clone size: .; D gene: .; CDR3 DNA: TGTGCCATCAGTGGACAGACAAACACTGAAGCTTTCTTT; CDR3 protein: CAISGQTNTEAFF
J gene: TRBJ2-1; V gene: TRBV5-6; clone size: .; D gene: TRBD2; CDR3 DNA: TGTGCCAGCAGCTTGGGTAGCGGGGGGGCGAGAGAGCAGTTCTTC; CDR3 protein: CASSLGSGGAREQFF
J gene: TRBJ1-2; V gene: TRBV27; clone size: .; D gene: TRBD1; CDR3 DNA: TGTGCCAGCAGTCCGAGGACAGGGCACTATGGCTACACCTTC; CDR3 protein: CASSPRTGHYGYTF
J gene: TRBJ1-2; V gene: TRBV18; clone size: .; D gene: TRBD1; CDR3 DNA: TGTGCCAGCGCCAGGGACAGCGCTAACTATGGCTACACCTTC; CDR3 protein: CASARDSANYGYTF
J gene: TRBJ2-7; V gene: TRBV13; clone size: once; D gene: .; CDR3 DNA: TGTGCCAGCAGCTCCCGGGAGTACTTCTCCTACGAGCAGTACTTC; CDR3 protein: CASSSREYFSYEQYF